One T cell receptor (beta chain) is described in this entry. The specificity of this receptor is unknown. Qualities for individual bases were not recorded, and no much larger clone is one base off. The CDR3 regions of human TCRbeta chains were analyzed by immunosequencing. The authors' analysis ran thus. Repertoire TCRs were matched against a reference library of SARS-CoV-2-specific TCRs generated with the MIRA antigen-specificity platform. Breadth was defined as the fraction of unique TCRs that were SARS-CoV-2-associated, and depth was defined as the fraction of total T cells that were SARS-CoV-2-associated. Each spike-specific TCR was assigned to its reactive spike region and to a CD4 or CD8 class using the MIRA data. Log10-transformed breadth and depth values were compared by one-way ANOVA with Sidak's multiple comparisons tests. TCRdb took this table from immuneACCESS and kept in-frame rearrangements with V and J called. Such tables lack part of the clones; where checked against another copy, unresolved V genes explain under half of the gap, and the rest is unexplained. The V and J calls and the clone size are those of that table, but D and trimming were determined from the DNA. Recorded for this sample are about 110,000 clones; about 80% of them occurred a single time. The top ten hold roughly 9.5% of the sample.

In light of the paper, this sample's time point label describes: baseline before first vaccination. Vaccinee samples were obtained from the UK trials COV001 and COV002, which included a single-blind randomized controlled phase 2/3 trial of AZD1222 (ChAdOx1 nCoV-19) in healthy adults. For TCRbeta chain sequencing, PBMC samples from trial participants were taken at day 0 and at day 28 after the second dose. This sample stems from a study of T cell responses to AZD1222 COVID-19 vaccine (dated by TCRdb to about 2021). Broadly, across the study: AZD1222 recipients given second doses at about 4 weeks or at about 12 weeks were pooled, since spike-specific TCR depth and breadth were not found to differ between the two schedules. A total of 230 to 250 trial participants underwent TCR sequencing, of whom more than 200 had received two doses of AZD1222 and around 25 had received two doses of the MenACWY control vaccine. Enrollment into the trials was organized by age into subgroups of 18-55, 56-69 and 70-plus years, and those subgroups contained about 160, 30 and 59 TCR-sequenced participants, respectively.

A distance of 20 bases separates the germline ends of V and J, which lose 5 bases and 15 bases respectively. Inclusive of the bounding cysteine and phenylalanine, the CDR3 is 13 residues long. The DNA shown is the 39-base CDR3, in frame from base 1. Reading the germline V gene gives CDR1 MRHNA and CDR2 SNTAGT. Here is what the overall study found, with its caveats: Spike-specific TCR breadth and depth rose significantly after two AZD1222 doses compared with day 0 and with MenACWY recipients. The 56-69-year group was small, and its depth increase did not reach significance, likely because of low power. Because no samples from the day 14 peak response were available, repertoires could be characterized only after the peak T cell response. Reportedly, close to half of the unique spike-specific TCRs recognized epitopes lying outside the regions that are mutated in the B.1.351 and B.1.1.7 variants. Participants were mostly white British, with more females than males. The authors suggested clonal diversity may have been underestimated. The vaccine-associated CD4 TCRs covered the entire spike protein, and the dominant responses fell in regions 160-218 and 743-854. Only six or seven AZD1222 recipients were SARS-CoV-2 seropositive at baseline, limiting conclusions about previously exposed vaccinees.

The sample here was peripheral blood, taken on day 0 of AZD1222 vaccination. The V and J genes are TRBV6-4 and TRBJ2-1, and possibly TRBD1, on 6 matching bases. This receptor was identified in an adult in good health. The CDR3 reads as follows: CASSYRDGGSRFF. Here is the DNA: TGTGCCAGCAGTTACAGGGATGGCGGTTCCCGGTTCTTC.